These T cell receptor beta chains were read from a single sample in a study of cytomegalovirus exposure and HLA in healthy donors. The data were produced by immunoSEQ multiplex PCR, yet TCRdb's version contains in-frame clones alone and is incomplete. The sample gives more than 100,000 clones, about 83% of which show up once; around 2.7% is in the top ten. Material for sequencing was PBMCs. These receptors originate from a woman in her thirties or forties in good health and CMV-seropositive. The CDR3 runs from the conserved cysteine through the conserved F or W. The D gene is left open where the match is weak.

>TRBJ2-1|-|TRBV30|14
CAWVPTTRANEQFF
>TRBJ2-1|-|TRBV14|11
CASSHQVEQFF
>TRBJ1-1|-|TRBV7-3|13
CASSRQENTEAFF
>TRBJ2-7|TRBD1|TRBV27|18
CASSFRDRGPSSQYEQYF
>TRBJ2-1|TRBD1|TRBV7-9|17
CASSPAGGRGSYNEQFF
>TRBJ1-1|-|TRBV5-1|14
CASSLVSLNTEAFF
>TRBJ1-1|-|TRBV27|15
CASSLSKAGTTEAFF
>TRBJ1-1|-|TRBV6-1|15
CASSLGPDMNTEAFF
>TRBJ2-7|-|TRBV5-1|15
CASSLEFAGDTEQYF
>TRBJ1-6|-|TRBV27|16
CASSFEGSSYNSPLHF
>TRBJ2-1|-|TRBV29-1|13
CSVEDGIMAGAFF
>TRBJ2-4|TRBD2|TRBV30|11
CAASSGNIQYF
>TRBJ2-3|-|TRBV9|15
CASSSGLAAADTQYF
>TRBJ2-3|TRBD2|TRBV11-2|18
CASSPGGRGGLRADTQYF
>TRBJ2-5|-|TRBV7-2|15
CASSYNNGRQETQYF
>TRBJ2-5|-|TRBV25-1|14
CASRGGRVRETQYF